The following is a T cell receptor beta chain sequence with its context. The data originate from a study of blood T cell repertoires in COVID-19. The V end was cut by 5 bases, the J end by 0 bases, with 9 bases between. CDR3 length equals 14 residues. Looked up from germline, CDR1 is MNHEY and CDR2 is SVGAGI. The protocol was immunoSEQ multiplex PCR, while the TCRdb copy is restricted to in-frame clones and leaves out a portion. The data hold over 150,000 clones, with over 75% observed a single time. Material for sequencing was peripheral blood. The chain is built from TRBV6-5 and TRBJ2-3; perhaps TRBD2 as D (6 bases). This TCR was sampled from a man in his fifties with COVID-19, enrolled during active disease. CDR3: CASSLRESTDTQYF. For the CDR3, the DNA is TGTGCCAGCAGTCTACGGGAGAGCACAGATACGCAGTATTTT.